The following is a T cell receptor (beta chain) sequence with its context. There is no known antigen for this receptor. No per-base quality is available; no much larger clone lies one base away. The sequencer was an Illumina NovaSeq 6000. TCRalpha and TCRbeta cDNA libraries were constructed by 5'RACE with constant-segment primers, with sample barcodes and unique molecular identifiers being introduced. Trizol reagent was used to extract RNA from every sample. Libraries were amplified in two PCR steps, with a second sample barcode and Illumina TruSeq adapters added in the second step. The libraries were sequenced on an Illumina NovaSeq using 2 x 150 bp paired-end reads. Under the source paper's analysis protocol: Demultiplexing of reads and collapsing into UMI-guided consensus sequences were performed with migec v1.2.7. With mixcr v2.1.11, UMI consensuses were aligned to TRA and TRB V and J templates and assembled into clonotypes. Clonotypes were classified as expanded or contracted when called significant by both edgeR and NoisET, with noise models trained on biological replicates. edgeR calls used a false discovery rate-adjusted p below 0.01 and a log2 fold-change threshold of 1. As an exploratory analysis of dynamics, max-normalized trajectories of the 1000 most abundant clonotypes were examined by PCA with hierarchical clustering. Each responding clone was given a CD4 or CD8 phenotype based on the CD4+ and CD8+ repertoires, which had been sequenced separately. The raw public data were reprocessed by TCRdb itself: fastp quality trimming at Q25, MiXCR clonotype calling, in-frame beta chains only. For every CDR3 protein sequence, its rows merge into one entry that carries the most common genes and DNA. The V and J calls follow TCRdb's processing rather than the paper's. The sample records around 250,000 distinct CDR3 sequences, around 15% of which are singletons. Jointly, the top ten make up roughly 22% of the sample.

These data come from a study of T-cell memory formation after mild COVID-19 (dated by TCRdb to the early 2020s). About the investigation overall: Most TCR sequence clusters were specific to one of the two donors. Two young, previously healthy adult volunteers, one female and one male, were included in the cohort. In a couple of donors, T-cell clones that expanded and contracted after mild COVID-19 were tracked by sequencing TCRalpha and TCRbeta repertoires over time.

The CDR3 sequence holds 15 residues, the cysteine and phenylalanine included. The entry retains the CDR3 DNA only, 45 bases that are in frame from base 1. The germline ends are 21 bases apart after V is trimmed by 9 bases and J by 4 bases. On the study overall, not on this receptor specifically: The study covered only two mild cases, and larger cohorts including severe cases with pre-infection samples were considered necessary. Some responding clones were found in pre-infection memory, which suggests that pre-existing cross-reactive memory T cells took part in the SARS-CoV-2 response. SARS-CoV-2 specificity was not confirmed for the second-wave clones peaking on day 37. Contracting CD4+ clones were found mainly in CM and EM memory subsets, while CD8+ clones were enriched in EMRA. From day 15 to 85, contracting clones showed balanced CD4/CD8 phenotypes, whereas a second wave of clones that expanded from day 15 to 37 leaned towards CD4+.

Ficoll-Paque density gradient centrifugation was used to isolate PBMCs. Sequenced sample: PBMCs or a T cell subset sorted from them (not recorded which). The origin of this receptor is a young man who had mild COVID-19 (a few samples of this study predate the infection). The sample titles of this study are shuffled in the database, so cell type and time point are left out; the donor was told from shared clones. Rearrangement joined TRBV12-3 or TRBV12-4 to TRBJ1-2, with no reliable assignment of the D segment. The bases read TGTGCCAGAAGGTTGGGTCCAGGTTATGGCTATGGCTACACCTTC. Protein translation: CARRLGPGYGYGYTF.